The source of this TCR beta chain is a study of blood T cell repertoires in COVID-19 (dated by TCRdb to the early 2020s). Describing the broader study: Samples covering the acute and convalescent phases of COVID-19 were provided by collaborators in the United States, Italy and Spain. HLA class I and class II types, where available, came from metadata supplied by the sample provider rather than from assay-based typing. The samples were drawn from two sources: the first 160 participants of the ongoing ImmuneRACE study, and about 1,300 subjects contributed by 6 global collaborators. Deeply sampled blood TCRbeta repertoires from subjects exposed to, actively infected with, or recovered from COVID-19 were included in the dataset. Sample metadata almost always included a de-identified subject ID, COVID-19 status, age in years and sex. The prospective study material was composed of cDNA or gDNA derived from T cells, B-cell-depleted T cells, or PBMCs. The repertoires were made available in a free public database intended to serve as a resource for research on the immune response to SARS-CoV-2. The research as a whole found: The quantity of clinical and demographic metadata differed by source and by participant and was supplied without curation.

CDR1 and CDR2 are drawn from the germline V gene: SGHVS, FNYEAQ. Trimming removed 7 bases from V and 0 bases from J, leaving 8 bases between the germline ends. Including the terminal cysteine and phenylalanine, the CDR3 comprises 13 residues. Only the CDR3 DNA stays, 39 bases, in frame from base 1. TCRbeta CDR3 regions were amplified from genomic DNA by means of the immunoSEQ Assay, a bias-controlled multiplex PCR. From the authors' description of their analysis: The number of nucleated cells in each sample was estimated by amplification of reference gene primers within the assay. To quantify the absolute abundance of each unique TCRbeta CDR3 rearrangement, sequence reads were collapsed and filtered. For each sample, productive Simpson clonality was calculated as the square root of Simpson's diversity index across productive rearrangements. Here the immuneACCESS table is served through TCRdb, limited to in-frame sequences with V and J called. Missing clones are a known gap in these copies; in checked studies unresolved V genes cover under half, and the rest lacks a known reason. V, J and clone size derive from that table, while D and trimming were established from the DNA sequence. For this sample there are 250,000 to 350,000 clones; 84% appear just once. The leading ten clones occupy about 1.5% of the sample.

One collaborating source in Seattle enrolled patients during active infection and followed them longitudinally through the course of disease. The collaborating institutions used their own protocols to collect whole blood in K2EDTA tubes. For TCRbeta analysis, collaborators shipped samples in one of three forms: frozen whole blood, isolated PBMCs, or DNA extracted from either of those sample types. Regarding this clone: Its cognate antigen has yet to be identified. No base qualities exist here, and no much larger clone lies one base off it.

The chain couples TRBV7-6 to TRBJ2-3, with no confidently assigned D gene. The TCR sequence derives from a human donor with COVID-19, enrolled during active disease. The donor label of this sample is uncertain. The sample consisted of peripheral blood. The CDR3: CASTASSTDTQYF. Here is the DNA: TGTGCCAGCACTGCGTCTAGCACAGATACGCAGTATTTT.